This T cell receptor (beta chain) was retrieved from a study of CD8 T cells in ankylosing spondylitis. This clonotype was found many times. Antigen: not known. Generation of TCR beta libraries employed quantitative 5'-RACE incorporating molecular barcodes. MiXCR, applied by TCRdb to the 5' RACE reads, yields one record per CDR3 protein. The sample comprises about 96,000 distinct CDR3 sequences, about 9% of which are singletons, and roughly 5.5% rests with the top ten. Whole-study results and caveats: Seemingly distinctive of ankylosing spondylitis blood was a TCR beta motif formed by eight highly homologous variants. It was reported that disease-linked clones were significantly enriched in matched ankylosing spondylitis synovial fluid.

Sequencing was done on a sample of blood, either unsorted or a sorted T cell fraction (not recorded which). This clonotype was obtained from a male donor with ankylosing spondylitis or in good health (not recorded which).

CDR3: CASSPVTGDNYGYTF. In nucleotides, the CDR3 is TGCGCCAGCAGCCCGGTGACAGGAGATAACTATGGCTACACCTTC. The chain couples TRBV5-1 to TRBJ1-2; TRBD1 is a possible D gene (6 bases). CDR3 length: 15 residues. V was clipped by 4 bases and J by 1 base, with 14 bases between them. Germline V gives CDR1 SGHRS, CDR2 YFSETQ.